The sequence of this T cell receptor beta chain was determined in a study of vaccination effects on CD4 cells after COVID-19. This clone was found once. Antigen: not known. CD4+ T cells were isolated after around 9 days of culture. All study participants received two doses of BNT162b2 or mRNA-1273 vaccine. Trimming pared 4 bases from V and 2 bases from J, leaving 18 bases between. Germline V gene sequence: CDR1 SGHRS, CDR2 YFSETQ. The CDR3 extends over 16 amino acids. The data were produced by immunoSEQ multiplex PCR, yet TCRdb's version contains in-frame clones alone and is incomplete. This sample has 60,000 to 80,000 clones, with just under 75% found just once.

V is TRBV5-1 and J is TRBJ2-5; the D gene is possibly TRBD1 (6 bases). The sequence derives from a human donor who received a COVID-19 vaccine. The sample in question was CD4+ T cells from PBMCs cultured without peptide, obtained after COVID-19 vaccination. DNA of the CDR3: TGCGCCAGCAGCCCGACCTCCTACAGGGCACAAGAGACCCAGTACTTC. Its translation: CASSPTSYRAQETQYF.